These 22 T cell receptor beta chains were sequenced from one sample in a study of shared clonotypes between healthy human individuals. Naive CD8 cells lacked CD45RO, underwent positive selection for CCR7 and left out terminally differentiated effector memory CD45RA+ cells. This table comes from immunoSEQ multiplex PCR, and its TCRdb copy is limited to in-frame clones, with some not included. The repertoire includes some 2,000,000 clones, about 95% of them detected once, and 1% to 1.3% sits in the top ten. Sequenced input: naive CD8+ T cells sorted from blood. These receptors were obtained from a man younger than 35 in good health.

The rearrangement links TRBV15 to TRBJ1-2; D is uncertain. With 6 bases removed from V and 2 bases from J, the gap between germline ends came to 10 bases. The CDR3 runs 13 residues. Germline V gives CDR1 LNHNV, CDR2 YYDKDF (reference sequence). CDR3 region: CATRPDNNYGYTF. For the CDR3, the DNA is TGTGCCACCAGGCCTGACAACAACTATGGCTACACCTTC.

The gene calls are TRBV11-2 and TRBJ1-1; 7 bases are a match to TRBD1. J lost 7 bases, V lost 3 bases, and 5 bases had no gene match. The CDR3 spans 13 residues. The germline gives CDR1 SGHAT, CDR2 FQNNGV. The CDR3, as DNA: TGTGCCAGCAGCTTGCCGACAGGGCTTGAAGCTTTCTTT. It codes for CASSLPTGLEAFF.

The chain recombines TRBV6-5 with TRBJ1-4, with a possible D match to TRBD1 (5 bases). The CDR3 has 14 amino acids. The germline V and J ends were trimmed by 6 bases and 1 base, with 9 bases remaining between them. Germline assignment: CDR1 MNHEY and CDR2 SVGAGI. CDR3 loop: CASSTGLTNEKLFF. The CDR3 DNA sequence: TGTGCCAGCAGCACAGGATTAACTAATGAAAAACTGTTTTTT.

This sequence joins TRBV13 and TRBJ2-3; a weak D match, TRBD1 (5 bases). The CDR3 is 15 residues long. Germline V gene lookup returns CDR1 PRHDT and CDR2 FYEKMQ (reference sequence). Deletions cut 5 bases from V and 0 bases from J, with 12 bases between. The chain's CDR3 is CASSPQGSSTDTQYF. The DNA of the CDR3 is TGTGCCAGCAGCCCGCAGGGTTCTAGCACAGATACGCAGTATTTT. The full variable domain, with the rest looked up from reference TRBV13 and TRBJ2-3, is AAGVIQSPRHLIKEKRETATLKCYPIPRHDTVYWYQQGPGQDPQFLISFYEKMQSDKGSIPDRFSAQQFSDYHSELNMSSLELGDSALYFCASSPQGSSTDTQYFGPGTRLTVL.

V is TRBV6-6 and J is TRBJ1-2; D gene ambiguous. Germline CDR1 and CDR2: MNHNY and SVGAGI (reference sequence). CDR3 length: 11 residues. V was clipped by 0 bases and J by 10 bases, with 6 bases between them. In DNA form, the CDR3 reads TGTGCCAGCAGTTACTCGCCCTTCTACACCTTC. Its protein product is CASSYSPFYTF.

V and J are TRBV18 and TRBJ1-1; 11 bases are a match to TRBD1. This CDR3 region has 15 residues. The germline V gene has CDR1 KGHSH and CDR2 LQKENI. V lost 6 bases to trimming and J lost 5 bases; unmatched junction nucleotides: 8. This CDR3 reads CASSWDRGFRTEAFF. The CDR3 nucleotides read TGTGCCAGCTCCTGGGACAGGGGGTTTCGAACTGAAGCTTTCTTT.

The chain recombines TRBV6-5 with TRBJ2-1; 8 bases are a match to TRBD2. The CDR3 length is 12 residues. The V and J ends lost 6 bases and 9 bases, in that order; junction bases with no gene match: 4. In germline, CDR1 is MNHEY, CDR2 SVGAGI. In nucleotides, the CDR3 is TGTGCCAGCAGCCCCGGGGGGGGTGAGCAGTTCTTC. Protein product: CASSPGGGEQFF.

The chain uses TRBV28 and TRBJ2-1; D ambiguous. This CDR3 comprises 15 residues. The germline V gene encodes CDR1 MDHEN and CDR2 SYDVKM. V shed 6 bases and J shed 0 bases, with 12 bases lying between them. The DNA of the CDR3 is TGTGCCAGCAGCCTTGACTTAAGCTCCTACAATGAGCAGTTCTTC. Its translation is CASSLDLSSYNEQFF.

The chain couples TRBV10-1 to TRBJ1-2; TRBD1 aligns across 8 bases. With V trimmed by 10 bases and J by 4 bases, 2 bases remained unmatched. Germline CDR1 WNHNN, CDR2 SYGVQD (reference sequence). CDR3 length: 11 amino acids. The CDR3 coding sequence is TGCGCCACCGGACAGGGCTATGGCTACACCTTC. Encoded protein: CATGQGYGYTF.

The chain employs TRBV7-9 and TRBJ1-4; the D is unclear. The CDR3 runs to 16 residues. V dropped 4 bases and J dropped 0 bases, with 12 bases sitting between them. The germline CDR1 and CDR2 sequences are SEHNR and FQNEAQ (reference sequence). CDR3 sequence (DNA): TGTGCCAGCAGCTCTAAGAATGATGCAACTAATGAAAAACTGTTTTTT. It is translated as CASSSKNDATNEKLFF.

The chain carries TRBV28 and TRBJ2-1; TRBD1 might be the D (7 bases). Germline assignment: CDR1 MDHEN and CDR2 SYDVKM. CDR3 length: 12 amino acids. Trimming cost V 5 bases and J 9 bases, with 11 bases left between them. CDR3: CASSIQGGEQFF. CDR3 DNA sequence: TGTGCCAGCAGTATCCAGGGGGGTGAGCAGTTCTTC.

Written as DNA, the CDR3 is TGCGCCAGCAGCCAAGAAGGAGGACACGGCCAACCAGATACGCAGTATTTT. It specifies CASSQEGGHGQPDTQYF. The V gene is TRBV4-1, the J gene TRBJ2-3; tentatively, D is TRBD1 or TRBD2 (5 bases each). Per the germline V gene, CDR1 is MGHRA and CDR2 is YSYEKL. Trimming took off 0 bases at V and 4 bases at J, with 17 bases between the two ends. CDR3 length: 17 residues.

This clone was recorded once. Other DNA sequences in the same sample also yield this CDR3. The V gene is TRBV2, the J gene TRBJ2-5, with D possibly TRBD1 on 6 matching bases. CDR1 SNHLY and CDR2 FYNNEI come from the germline V gene. The CDR3 runs 13 residues. V dropped 6 bases and J dropped 2 bases, with 10 bases sitting between them. CDR3 loop: CASREDSQETQYF. The DNA of the CDR3 is TGTGCCAGCAGAGAGGACAGTCAAGAGACCCAGTACTTC.

This chain uses TRBV27 with TRBJ2-3; 8 bases agree with TRBD2. This CDR3 is built from 16 residues. Trimming at V came to 8 bases and at J to 4 bases, leaving 14 bases not matched to a gene. Germline CDR1 reads MNHEY; CDR2 reads SMNVEV (reference sequence). The CDR3 DNA reads TGTGCCAGCTCTTCCCTAGCGGGCGTCGGGGCAGATACGCAGTATTTT. As protein: CASSSLAGVGADTQYF.

This chain links TRBV4-3 with TRBJ1-5; no reliable D call. This CDR3 has 13 amino acids. V lost 5 bases and J lost 6, with 11 bases in between. Germline assignment: CDR1 LGHNA and CDR2 YSLEER. CDR3 loop: CASSAGSGQPQHF. CDR3 DNA sequence: TGCGCCAGCAGCGCGGGGTCAGGTCAGCCCCAGCATTTT.

The rearrangement uses TRBV7-8 and TRBJ2-3; possibly TRBD2 for D (6 bases). V gave up 5 bases and J gave up 0 bases, with 12 bases separating them. Germline CDR1 SGHVS, CDR2 FQNEAQ. The CDR3 covers 15 residues. CDR3 DNA sequence: TGTGCCAGCAGCGTTTTAGCGGCAAGCACAGATACGCAGTATTTT. This translates into CASSVLAASTDTQYF.

The rearrangement links TRBV7-2 to TRBJ2-1; TRBD2 aligns across 8 bases. Germline lookup yields CDR1 SGHTA and CDR2 FQGNSA. V was clipped by 1 base and J by 2 bases; unmatched bases: 10. This CDR3 is built from 18 residues. CDR3 loop: CASSLVPSTGLAYNEQFF. The DNA of the CDR3 is TGTGCCAGCAGCTTAGTCCCCTCAACGGGACTAGCCTACAATGAGCAGTTCTTC.

This clone occurred once. This sequence joins TRBV19 and TRBJ1-4, with no clear D. The CDR3 has 13 amino acids. The germline V gene encodes CDR1 LNHDA and CDR2 SQIVND (reference sequence). V dropped 0 bases and J dropped 8 bases, with 7 bases sitting between them. This chain's CDR3 is CASSIDREEKLFF. The DNA of the CDR3 is TGTGCCAGTAGTATAGATCGGGAGGAAAAACTGTTTTTT.

J is TRBJ1-1 and V is TRBV19; possibly TRBD1 for D (6 bases). The V gene lost 5 bases and the J gene lost 3 bases, with 13 bases spanning the gap. The CDR3 length is 14 residues. The germline V gene has CDR1 LNHDA and CDR2 SQIVND (reference sequence). CDR3 protein: CASSSRGHDTEAFF. The CDR3 DNA is TGTGCCAGTAGTTCCCGGGGGCATGACACTGAAGCTTTCTTT.

The chain has TRBV9 and TRBJ2-7; 8 positions agree with TRBD1. The germline CDR1 and CDR2 sequences are SGDLS and YYNGEE. Trimming at V came to 4 bases and at J to 2 bases, leaving 8 bases not matched to a gene. This CDR3 has 15 residues. CDR3 residues: CASSSAGGPPYEQYF. The CDR3 DNA sequence: TGTGCCAGCAGCTCAGCAGGGGGCCCCCCCTACGAGCAGTACTTC.

The rearrangement links TRBV5-1 to TRBJ2-1; 7 bases agree with TRBD2. This CDR3 region has 14 residues. Unmatched junction bases numbered 7, after V lost 1 base and J lost 9 bases. CDR1 and CDR2 (germline): SGHRS, YFSETQ. The CDR3: CASSLRREWVEQFF. The CDR3 coding sequence is TGCGCCAGCAGCTTGAGGCGGGAGTGGGTTGAGCAGTTCTTC. The full variable domain, completed using reference TRBV5-1 and TRBJ2-1, is KAGVTQTPRYLIKTRGQQVTLSCSPISGHRSVSWYQQTPGQGLQFLFEYFSETQRNKGNFPGRFSGRQFSNSRSEMNVSTLELGDSALYLCASSLRREWVEQFFGPGTRLTVL.

This clone appeared once. The sample has other DNA sequences that encode this CDR3 too. This chain joins TRBV28 and TRBJ2-7, with unresolved D. The V end lost 4 bases, the J end lost 6 bases, and 4 bases lay between the germline ends. The CDR3 runs 10 residues. CDR1 MDHEN and CDR2 SYDVKM come from the germline V gene. In DNA, the CDR3 is TGTGCCAGCAGTTATGGCGAGCAGTACTTC. As protein: CASSYGEQYF.